This T cell receptor beta chain was observed in a study of cytomegalovirus exposure and HLA in healthy donors. CDR1 SQVTM and CDR2 ANQGSEA come from the germline V gene. The CDR3 runs 11 residues. The V gene lost 5 bases and the J gene lost 4 bases, with 8 bases spanning the gap. Study observations and caveats: V- and J-gene trimming of TCR beta was linked (in a later analysis) to a missense DCLRE1C variant. CMV serostatus was the sole immune exposure information available. Because they were indistinguishable, some V segments, including TRBV6-2 and TRBV6-3, were excluded.

In the case of this clone: Its antigen is currently unknown.

The primer mix had 60 Vbeta and 13 Jbeta primers. Original processing notes: The authors later counted 65 million to 90 million unique TCR beta chains, some 11 million of them shared. Assay: immunoSEQ multiplex PCR; the TCRdb copy retains only in-frame clones and omits some. V and J calls and clone size are as listed in that table; D and trimming were resolved from the DNA. The sample has 150,000 to 200,000 clones, around nine tenths seen once. This sequence originates from a woman aged 25 to 39 in good health and CMV-seronegative. The specimen sequenced was PBMCs. The chain combines TRBV29-1 with TRBJ1-1; D gene uncertain. The chain's CDR3 is CSVREGTEAFF. The DNA for the CDR3 is TGCAGCGTTAGGGAGGGCACTGAAGCTTTCTTT.